This T cell receptor beta chain was captured in a study of shared clonotypes between healthy human individuals. Findings and caveats of the study: Blood alone was sampled, and tissue repertoires likely differ. In several donors, about 5% of naive CD4 clonotypes appeared in common. On the whole, naive subsets had larger estimated richness than memory subsets had.

Germline V CDR1 and CDR2: SNHLY, FYNNEI. V was trimmed by 10 bases and J by 6 bases, leaving 16 bases between them. CDR3 size: 13 residues. Details on this clone: What it binds is unknown.

Replicate PCRs run on sorted subsets employed 200 ng DNA, roughly 30,000 T cell genomes. Profiled with immunoSEQ multiplex PCR; TCRdb holds only in-frame clones, not every one. The data hold under 350,000 clones, with around nine tenths observed a single time. This receptor was identified in a young man in good health. The chain carries TRBV2 and TRBJ1-3; no reliable D call. The sequenced sample consisted of memory CD8+ T cells sorted from blood. The subset was: CD45RO+ cells pooled with CCR7-negative TemRA cells. The CDR3 is CATLRRVSNTIYF. DNA for the CDR3: TGTGCCACCCTAAGGAGGGTGTCAAACACCATATATTTT.